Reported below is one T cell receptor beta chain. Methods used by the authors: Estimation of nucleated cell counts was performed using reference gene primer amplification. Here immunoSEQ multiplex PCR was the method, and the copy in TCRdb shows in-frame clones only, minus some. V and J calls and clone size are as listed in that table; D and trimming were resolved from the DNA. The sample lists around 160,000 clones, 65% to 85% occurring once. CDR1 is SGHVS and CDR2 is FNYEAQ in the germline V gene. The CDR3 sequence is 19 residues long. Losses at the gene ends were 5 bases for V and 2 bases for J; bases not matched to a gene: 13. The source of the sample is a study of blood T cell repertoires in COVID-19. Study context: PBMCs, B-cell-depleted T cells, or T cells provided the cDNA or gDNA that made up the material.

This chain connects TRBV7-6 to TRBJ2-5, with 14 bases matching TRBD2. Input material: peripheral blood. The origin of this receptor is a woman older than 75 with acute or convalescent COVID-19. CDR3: CASSPKGARLAGGQETQYF. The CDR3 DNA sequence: TGTGCCAGCAGCCCGAAGGGGGCTCGACTAGCGGGAGGGCAAGAGACCCAGTACTTC.